The clone carrying this T cell receptor (beta chain) was counted only a few times. With 5 bases removed from V and 3 bases from J, the gap between germline ends came to 18 bases. CDR3 length: 16 residues. Germline V CDR1 and CDR2: MDHEN, SYDVKM. The sample originates from a study of blood T cells in healthy people across ages. Together with a sample-barcoded 5' primer, a J-beta primer mix was included in a second PCR lasting about 6 to 12 cycles. A template-switch adaptor that had 12 random nucleotides put a tag on each cDNA molecule. TCRdb analysed the 5' RACE reads with MiXCR anew, one entry per CDR3 protein. In the table there are about 680,000 distinct CDR3 sequences, approximately 49% of which are singletons. Isolated per sample were at least 6 million PBMCs.

The rearrangement links TRBV28 to TRBJ2-3; D uncertain. The clonotype was recovered from a woman in her sixties or seventies in good health. The source material was blood. The CDR3 sequence is CASSPPPGGDTDTQYF. DNA of the CDR3: TGTGCCAGCAGTCCCCCGCCGGGCGGAGATACAGATACGCAGTATTTT.